Presented here are 32 T cell receptor beta chains from one specimen sequenced in a study of T cell repertoires in cytomegalovirus infection. TCRdb fed the reads into MiXCR, producing one record per CDR3 protein. The sample has 200,000 to 250,000 distinct CDR3 sequences, 38% seen once. These TCRs are of unknown antigen specificity. This sample comprised CD8+ T cells from cultured PBMCs, obtained from culture after CMV antigen stimulation. Every receptor here comes from a human donor in good health (CMV status not recorded). Some clones in this sample may be carry-over from other donors' samples.

The V call is TRBV23-1, the J call TRBJ1-6; 9 positions agree with TRBD1. TRBV23-1 is placed among ORFs of uncertain function. Unmatched junction bases numbered 3, after V lost 7 bases and J lost 8 bases. The CDR3 runs to 13 residues. CDR3 nucleotide sequence: TGCGCCAGCACACAGGGGGCGTATTCACCCCTCCACTTT. Its protein product is CASTQGAYSPLHF.

V and J are TRBV7-9 and TRBJ1-4; D call uncertain. Trimming removed 4 bases from V and 9 bases from J, with 15 bases in between. Per the germline V gene, CDR1 is SEHNR and CDR2 is FQNEAQ (reference sequence). The CDR3 loop spans 14 amino acids. The CDR3 nucleotides read TGTGCCAGCAGCTCGAACGTCGAGATGAAAAAACTGTTTTTT. It codes for CASSSNVEMKKLFF.

This clonotype was found a few times. The chain employs TRBV7-9 and TRBJ2-1; D remains ambiguous. The CDR3 covers 14 residues. V was clipped by 5 bases and J by 1 base, with 9 bases between them. Germline-derived CDR1 and CDR2 are SEHNR and FQNEAQ (reference sequence). The chain's CDR3 is CASSDQLSYNEQFF. CDR3 sequence (DNA): TGTGCCAGCAGCGATCAGCTATCCTACAATGAGCAGTTCTTC.

The chain employs TRBV12-3 or TRBV12-4 and TRBJ2-3; maybe TRBD1 (6 bases). The CDR3 extends over 17 amino acids. V shed 3 bases and J shed 1 base, with 17 bases lying between them. The CDR3, as DNA: TGTGCCAGCAGTTTCGAACAGGGAGTATTCGGCACAGATACGCAGTATTTT. It codes for CASSFEQGVFGTDTQYF.

This clonotype came up a few times. The rearrangement joins TRBV7-2 to TRBJ2-5; TRBD2 matches at 10 bases. The V gene's germline CDR1 is SGHTA and CDR2 FQGNSA. Trimming at V came to 2 bases and at J to 0 bases, leaving 0 bases not matched to a gene. The CDR3 length is 15 residues. The CDR3 region is CASSLTSGNQETQYF. CDR3 nucleotides: TGTGCCAGCAGCTTAACTAGCGGGAACCAAGAGACCCAGTACTTC.

This clonotype was seen many times. The V call is TRBV19, the J call TRBJ2-1; D might be TRBD2 (6 bases). CDR1 is LNHDA and CDR2 is SQIVND in the germline V gene (reference sequence). The ends were cut back, 1 base at V and 10 bases at J, with 17 bases in the middle. The CDR3 is 15 amino acids. CDR3 DNA sequence: TGTGCCAGTAGTATAGTACGGGAGAAGCCAGGAGAGCAGTTCTTC. Protein product: CASSIVREKPGEQFF.

This clonotype was found a few times. J is TRBJ2-2 and V is TRBV4-2, with TRBD2 matching over 8 bases. The junction had 3 bases not matched to a gene; V was cut back by 2 bases and J by 4 bases. This CDR3 has 15 amino acids. The germline V gene has CDR1 LGHNA and CDR2 YNFKEQ. CDR3 region: CASSQREGLTGELFF. The DNA for the CDR3 is TGTGCCAGCAGCCAACGGGAGGGCCTCACCGGGGAGCTGTTTTTT.

This clonotype is a singleton in its sample. V usage is TRBV6-8 and J usage is TRBJ2-1; D might be TRBD1 or TRBD2, each matching 5 bases. This CDR3 comprises 18 residues. With 5 bases removed from V and 3 bases from J, the gap between germline ends came to 23 bases. Germline-derived CDR1 and CDR2 are MNHGY and SAAAGT. The CDR3 is CASSVTGTQVLLYNEQFF. Here the CDR3 DNA reads TGTGCCAGCAGTGTGACCGGGACCCAAGTTCTCCTCTACAATGAGCAGTTCTTC.

V is TRBV3-1 and J is TRBJ2-7, with a weak D call TRBD1 (5 bases). V was trimmed by 4 bases and J by 5 bases, leaving 15 bases between them. Germline CDR1 and CDR2: LGHDT and YNNKEL (reference sequence). CDR3 length: 14 residues. CDR3 protein: CASSPSRPGNEQYF. CDR3 in DNA: TGTGCCAGCAGCCCGAGTAGACCAGGGAACGAGCAGTACTTC.

The gene calls are TRBV15 and TRBJ1-1; TRBD1 is a possible D gene (5 bases). The V end was cut by 1 base, the J end by 3 bases, with 12 bases between. This CDR3 spans 15 amino acids. The germline V gene has CDR1 LNHNV and CDR2 YYDKDF (reference sequence). CDR3 coding DNA: TGTGCCACCAGCAGAGTGCCGGTAGGGGACACTGAAGCTTTCTTT. Amino acids: CATSRVPVGDTEAFF.

This clonotype was observed at least ten times. In DNA form, the CDR3 reads TGTGCCAGCAGCTTAGCAGGGGGAACGCGGGTCAATCAGCCCCAGCATTTT. Translated: CASSLAGGTRVNQPQHF. The V gene is TRBV7-8, the J gene TRBJ1-5, with D maybe TRBD1 (6 bases). CDR1 is SGHVS and CDR2 is FQNEAQ in the germline V gene. Trimming removed 0 bases from V and 3 bases from J, with 15 bases in between. The length of the CDR3 is 17 residues.

This clonotype appeared a few times. This chain links TRBV6-1 with TRBJ2-2; 14 bases fit TRBD2. CDR1 and CDR2 from the germline V gene are MNHNS and SASEGT. This CDR3 has 17 amino acids. J gave up 4 bases and V 2 bases, and 3 bases lay outside the gene matches. The CDR3 here is CASSERLAGGFTGELFF. CDR3 bases: TGTGCCAGCAGTGAAAGACTAGCGGGAGGGTTCACCGGGGAGCTGTTTTTT.

The chain has TRBV5-6 and TRBJ1-1; D perhaps matches TRBD1 (5 bases). V gave up 4 bases and J gave up 7 bases, with 14 bases separating them. The length of the CDR3 is 13 residues. The V gene's germline CDR1 is SGHDT and CDR2 YYEEEE. This CDR3 is CASSPPWQGEAFF. The CDR3 DNA reads TGTGCCAGCAGCCCACCGTGGCAGGGTGAAGCTTTCTTT.

This clonotype was seen a few times. The rearrangement links TRBV27 to TRBJ2-5, with unresolved D. V was clipped by 2 bases and J by 7 bases, with 11 bases between them. The CDR3 covers 13 residues. Germline CDR1 MNHEY, CDR2 SMNVEV (reference sequence). The CDR3 nucleotides read TGTGCCAGCAGTTTAGACACCGACGCGACCCAGTACTTC. It translates to CASSLDTDATQYF.

A few counts support this clonotype. The chain carries TRBV7-6 and TRBJ1-1; 9 bases fit TRBD1. J was trimmed by 11 bases and V by 5 bases; bases with no gene match: 9. Germline-derived CDR1 and CDR2 are SGHVS and FNYEAQ. This CDR3 region has 13 residues. The CDR3 DNA is TGTGCCAGCAGCCCGGGACAGGGCCCCCCCGCTTTCTTT. It specifies CASSPGQGPPAFF.

V gene TRBV7-8 combines with J gene TRBJ2-5; 7 bases are a match to TRBD2. This CDR3 is built from 16 residues. Germline loops: CDR1 SGHVS, CDR2 FQNEAQ. After removal of 3 bases from V and 6 bases from J, the junction contained 13 bases not matched to a gene. In nucleotides, the CDR3 is TGTGCCAGCAGCTTCACCCCGGGCGGGAGTGGAAAGACCCAGTACTTC. Its protein product is CASSFTPGGSGKTQYF.

The chain is built from TRBV6-6 and TRBJ2-5; D is perhaps TRBD1 (5 bases). The CDR3 is 17 amino acids. Germline lookup yields CDR1 MNHNY and CDR2 SVGAGI (reference sequence). V was clipped by 0 bases and J by 1 base, with 15 bases between them. The CDR3 DNA reads as TGTGCCAGCAGTTACTCGTTGGGGCAGATCATCCAAGAGACCCAGTACTTC. Its translation is CASSYSLGQIIQETQYF.

This clonotype was observed a handful of times. The J gene is TRBJ2-7, the V gene TRBV11-2, with 10 bases fitting TRBD2. Germline trimming cut 0 bases from V and 6 bases from J; bases unmatched to any gene: 11. Looked up from germline, CDR1 is SGHAT and CDR2 is FQNNGV. The CDR3 length is 17 residues. The CDR3 sequence is CASSLDPAGGPSSEQYF. The CDR3 DNA sequence: TGTGCCAGCAGCTTAGATCCAGCGGGAGGGCCCAGTAGCGAGCAGTACTTC.

Many counts were recorded for this clonotype. The chain joins TRBV7-2 to TRBJ2-7; 7 positions match TRBD1. Germline CDR1 SGHTA, CDR2 FQGNSA. The CDR3 runs to 16 residues. The trim removed 4 bases at V and 2 bases at J, leaving 11 bases unmatched. The chain's CDR3 is CASSSNRGRQTYEQYF. CDR3 in DNA: TGTGCCAGCAGCTCAAACAGGGGCAGACAGACCTACGAGCAGTACTTC.

This clonotype appeared a few times. One base away lies a much larger clone, so this may be a sequencing read error. The rearrangement links TRBV6-1 to TRBJ1-1; D remains ambiguous. Trimming removed 6 bases at V and 1 base at J, with 6 bases between. The germline CDR1 and CDR2 sequences are MNHNS and SASEGT. The CDR3 extends over 12 amino acids. The CDR3 protein is CASRDGNTEAFF. The CDR3 coding sequence is TGTGCCAGCAGGGACGGGAACACTGAAGCTTTCTTT.

This clonotype showed up just a few times. The V call is TRBV7-9, the J call TRBJ1-1, with D hard to call. V was shortened by 4 bases and J by 1 base, with 7 bases between the two germline ends. The CDR3 runs to 13 residues. Germline CDR1 and CDR2: SEHNR and FQNEAQ (reference sequence). The CDR3 is CASSSERNTEAFF. The CDR3 region has the DNA TGTGCCAGCAGCTCGGAGAGGAACACTGAAGCTTTCTTT.

The chain carries TRBV6-6 and TRBJ1-5; D possibly corresponds to TRBD1 (6 bases). V lost 5 bases and J 0 bases, leaving 14 bases between the germline ends. The CDR3 loop spans 16 amino acids. In germline, CDR1 is MNHNY, CDR2 SVGAGI (reference sequence). This CDR3 reads CASSQGQLNSNQPQHF. The CDR3 nucleotides are TGTGCCAGCAGTCAAGGACAGCTAAATAGCAATCAGCCCCAGCATTTT.

This clonotype showed up just a few times. The chain recombines TRBV6-2 or TRBV6-3 with TRBJ1-2; possibly TRBD1 for D (5 bases). The CDR3 is 12 residues long. The germline V gene has CDR1 MNHEY and CDR2 SVGEGT. Trimming took off 2 bases at V and 6 bases at J, with 7 bases between the two ends. The CDR3 reads CASSYARDGYTF. The CDR3 DNA is TGTGCCAGCAGTTACGCCAGGGATGGCTACACCTTC.

The rearrangement links TRBV7-9 to TRBJ2-7; D gene uncertain. Germline V gene data show CDR1 as SEHNR and CDR2 as FQNEAQ (reference sequence). CDR3 size: 12 residues. The V end was cut by 5 bases, the J end by 4 bases, with 9 bases between. CDR3 protein: CASSLVLYEQYF. The CDR3, as DNA: TGTGCCAGCAGCCTAGTTCTGTACGAGCAGTACTTC.

V usage is TRBV19 and J usage is TRBJ2-7; TRBD1 matches 10 bases. In germline, CDR1 is LNHDA, CDR2 SQIVND (reference sequence). This CDR3 comprises 15 residues. V lost 5 bases to trimming and J lost 4 bases; unmatched junction nucleotides: 8. CDR3 DNA: TGTGCCAGTAGTTTACGGGACAGGGGAACTTACGAGCAGTACTTC. Translated: CASSLRDRGTYEQYF.

The DNA for the CDR3 is TGTGCCAGTAGAGAGGTGGCGGACGGGAGGACTGAAGCTTTCTTT. Its translation: CASREVADGRTEAFF. The gene calls are TRBV19 and TRBJ1-1, with unresolved D. V was cut by 6 bases and J by 5 bases, with 19 bases left in between. Germline lookup yields CDR1 LNHDA and CDR2 SQIVND (reference sequence). The CDR3 is 15 amino acids. Supplemented by reference TRBV19 and TRBJ1-1, the full variable domain reads DGGITQSPKYLFRKEGQNVTLSCEQNLNHDAMYWYRQDPGQGLRLIYYSQIVNDFQKGDIAEGYSVSREKKESFPLTVTSAQKNPTAFYLCASREVADGRTEAFFGQGTRLTVV.

The chain recombines TRBV7-6 with TRBJ2-5; 8 bases match TRBD1. Germline trimming cut 0 bases from V and 2 bases from J; bases unmatched to any gene: 8. The CDR3 is 17 amino acids. Germline loops: CDR1 SGHVS, CDR2 FNYEAQ. Written as DNA, the CDR3 is TGTGCCAGCAGCTTAGCGCTTTCAGGGGGCCGTCAAGAGACCCAGTACTTC. Translated, it gives CASSLALSGGRQETQYF.

V gene TRBV27 combines with J gene TRBJ2-3, with 7 bases identical to TRBD2. In germline, CDR1 is MNHEY, CDR2 SMNVEV (reference sequence). Trimming removed 5 bases from V and 4 bases from J; junction bases left unmatched: 3. This CDR3 has 13 residues. The DNA of the CDR3 is TGTGCCAGCAGTACAGGACTAGCAGATACGCAGTATTTT. Protein: CASSTGLADTQYF.

The V call is TRBV11-2, the J call TRBJ2-5; no definite D call. The CDR3 has 13 residues. Germline V gene data show CDR1 as SGHAT and CDR2 as FQNNGV. The germline V and J ends were trimmed by 2 bases and 5 bases, with 9 bases remaining between them. The CDR3 coding sequence is TGTGCCAGCAGCTTATCCTCTTCGGAGACCCAGTACTTC. Translated, it gives CASSLSSSETQYF.

The rearrangement uses TRBV12-3 or TRBV12-4 and TRBJ2-1; 14 nucleotides match TRBD2. Trimming at V came to 6 bases and at J to 4 bases, leaving 8 bases not matched to a gene. The CDR3 has 17 residues. This CDR3 reads CASRLTSGGAPYNEQFF. The DNA for the CDR3 is TGTGCCAGCAGGCTGACTAGCGGGGGGGCGCCGTACAATGAGCAGTTCTTC.

The rearrangement uses TRBV7-6 and TRBJ1-1; D call uncertain. Germline V lookup: CDR1 SGHVS, CDR2 FNYEAQ. The CDR3 has 13 residues. The V gene lost 5 bases and the J gene lost 14 bases, with 21 bases spanning the gap. The CDR3 reads CASSLGEARVSFF. CDR3 sequence (DNA): TGTGCCAGCAGCCTAGGAGAGGCCCGGGTCTCGTTCTTT.

In regard to this clonotype: This may be a read error: a much more frequent sequence differs by one nucleotide. The chain links TRBV7-8 to TRBJ2-2, with 8 bases aligning to TRBD2. V trimming: 5 bases; J trimming: 7 bases; junction bases outside the gene matches: 15. CDR1 is SGHVS, CDR2 FQNEAQ, per germline. The CDR3 extends over 17 amino acids. CDR3 sequence (DNA): TGTGCCAGCAGCCTAACCCCTAGTAGCGGGACCAACGGGGAGCTGTTTTTT. It encodes CASSLTPSSGTNGELFF.